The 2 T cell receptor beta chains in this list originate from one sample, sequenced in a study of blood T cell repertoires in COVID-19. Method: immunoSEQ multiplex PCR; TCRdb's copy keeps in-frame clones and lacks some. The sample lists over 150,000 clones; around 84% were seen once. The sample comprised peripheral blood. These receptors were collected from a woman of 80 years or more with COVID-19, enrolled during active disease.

CDR3 bases: TGTGCCAGCAGTTTAAAAGCAGGGGGCATCCAGGGCTACACCTTC. Residues: CASSLKAGGIQGYTF. The chain couples TRBV27 to TRBJ1-2; 8 bases align to TRBD1. With V trimmed by 2 bases and J by 8 bases, 10 bases remained unmatched. This CDR3 comprises 15 residues. Germline-derived CDR1 and CDR2 are MNHEY and SMNVEV (reference sequence).

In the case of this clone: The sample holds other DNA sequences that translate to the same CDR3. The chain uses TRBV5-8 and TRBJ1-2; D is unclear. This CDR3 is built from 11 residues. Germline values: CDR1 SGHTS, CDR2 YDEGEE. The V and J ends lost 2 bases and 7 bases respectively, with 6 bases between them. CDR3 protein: CASSFAGGYTF. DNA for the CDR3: TGTGCCAGCAGCTTCGCGGGTGGCTACACCTTC. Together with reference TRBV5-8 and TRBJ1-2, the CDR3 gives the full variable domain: EAGVTQSPTHLIKTRGQQATLRCSPISGHTSVYWYQQALGLGLQFLLWYDEGEERNRGNFPPRFSGRQFPNYSSELNVNALELEDSALYLCASSFAGGYTFGSGTRLTVV.